This TCR beta chain was retrieved from a study of CD4+ T cells in melanoma. By share, this clone ranks as medium-sized. Its antigen is unknown. With 0 bases removed from V and 8 bases from J, the gap between germline ends came to 12 bases. Germline CDR1 reads SGDLS; CDR2 reads YYNGEE. CDR3 size: 14 residues. Findings of the study overall: Neoantigen-specific CD4+ T cells in melanoma reportedly had diverse differentiation states. A reported correlation linked neoantigen-specific CD4+ T cells to CD8+, macrophage and B cell function.

Clones were read by immunoSEQ multiplex PCR, and TCRdb kept only the in-frame ones, dropping some. The sample has around 55,000 clones, roughly three quarters seen once. The sequence came from a human donor with melanoma. This rearrangement joins TRBV9 to TRBJ2-1, with D possibly matching TRBD2 (7 bases). Sample: tumor tissue. The CDR3 here is CASSVEGGVYEQFF. CDR3 sequence (DNA): TGTGCCAGCAGCGTAGAGGGGGGGGTATATGAGCAGTTCTTC.